Listed below are T cell receptor beta chains from one sample, sequenced in a study of blood T cells in healthy people across ages. From the 5' RACE reads, TCRdb called clonotypes with MiXCR, one entry per CDR3 protein. The sample includes fewer than 2,000,000 distinct CDR3 sequences, more than 35% of them seen just once. The material sequenced was blood. The receptor set was obtained from a human donor in good health. Each CDR3 is given with its conserved first and last residue. The D gene is left open where the match is weak. Clone size is stated in some rows and not others, as once, few, many or a class when expanded.

clone_size	v_call	j_call	d_call	cdr3_aa	cdr3_nt
few	TRBV2	TRBJ2-1	-	CAGERVSEQFF	TGTGCCGGAGAACGAGTAAGTGAGCAGTTCTTC
-	TRBV4-3	TRBJ1-2	-	CASSQDARGNYGYTF	TGCGCCAGCAGCCAAGACGCTCGGGGCAACTATGGCTACACCTTC
few	TRBV7-2	TRBJ1-2	-	CASSLNGGGGYTF	TGTGCCAGCAGCCTAAACGGGGGAGGTGGCTACACCTTC
-	TRBV2	TRBJ1-5	-	CASSDGASGVQHF	TGTGCCAGCAGTGACGGGGCCTCAGGTGTTCAGCATTTT
-	TRBV7-3	TRBJ1-5	-	CASSPDWVRTGSNQPQHF	TGTGCCAGCAGCCCCGATTGGGTACGAACAGGGAGCAATCAGCCCCAGCATTTT
-	TRBV19	TRBJ1-2	-	CASSILQFYGYTF	TGTGCCAGTAGTATCCTACAGTTCTATGGCTACACCTTC
few	TRBV2	TRBJ1-5	-	CASSVEGSQPQHF	TGTGCCAGCAGTGTCGAGGGGTCTCAGCCCCAGCATTTT
few	TRBV12-3/TRBV12-4	TRBJ1-4	TRBD1	CASSVDRGHEKLFF	TGTGCCAGCAGTGTGGACAGGGGGCATGAAAAACTGTTTTTT
few	TRBV6-6	TRBJ2-7	-	CASRYSGRSGEQYF	TGTGCCAGCAGGTACTCCGGGCGGTCGGGCGAGCAGTACTTC
few	TRBV20-1	TRBJ2-5	TRBD1	CSATRGRMETQYF	TGCAGTGCTACCAGGGGGCGAATGGAGACCCAGTACTTC
few	TRBV2	TRBJ2-7	-	CASRKGGGAAEQYF	TGTGCCAGCAGGAAGGGTGGGGGGGCCGCCGAGCAGTACTTC
few	TRBV5-1	TRBJ2-7	-	CASSSMTDGTYEQYF	TGCGCCAGCAGCTCAATGACGGACGGGACCTACGAGCAGTACTTC
few	TRBV4-2	TRBJ2-7	-	CASSQEASGNSYEQYF	TGTGCCAGCAGCCAAGAGGCCTCAGGAAATTCCTACGAGCAGTACTTC
-	TRBV6-5	TRBJ1-2	-	CASSSSLGANYGYTF	TGTGCCAGCAGTTCCTCCTTGGGGGCTAACTATGGCTACACCTTC
-	TRBV4-3	TRBJ1-4	-	CASSPLRRGWREKLFF	TGCGCCAGCAGCCCACTTCGCAGGGGATGGCGTGAAAAACTGTTTTTT
-	TRBV7-2	TRBJ1-1	-	CASSYYSGTEAFF	TGTGCCAGCAGCTACTACTCCGGGACTGAAGCTTTCTTT
-	TRBV9	TRBJ2-1	-	CASSPRLGKINNEQFF	TGTGCCAGCAGCCCCCGACTAGGAAAGATTAACAATGAGCAGTTCTTC
-	TRBV6-5	TRBJ1-1	-	CASSTKSRGLTEAFF	TGTGCCAGCAGTACAAAAAGTAGGGGTTTAACTGAAGCTTTCTTT
few	TRBV6-6	TRBJ2-7	TRBD2	CASRRSRTSGIYEQYF	TGTGCCAGCAGGCGCTCCCGGACTAGCGGGATCTACGAGCAGTACTTC
few	TRBV7-2	TRBJ2-7	TRBD1	CASSSSGTGHSYEQYF	TGTGCCAGCAGCTCCTCCGGGACAGGGCACTCCTACGAGCAGTACTTC
once	TRBV24-1	TRBJ2-1	-	CATSEAVYNEQFF	TGTGCCACCAGTGAGGCCGTCTACAATGAGCAGTTCTTC
few	TRBV12-3/TRBV12-4	TRBJ2-1	TRBD1	CASSPGQGFINEQFF	TGTGCCAGCAGTCCGGGACAGGGGTTCATCAATGAGCAGTTCTTC
-	TRBV20-1	TRBJ2-7	-	CSARQEFHYEQYF	TGCAGTGCTAGACAAGAGTTTCACTACGAGCAGTACTTC
many	TRBV7-2	TRBJ2-7	-	CASSLAGGNYEQYF	TGTGCCAGCAGCTTAGCGGGAGGCAATTACGAGCAGTACTTC
few	TRBV10-3	TRBJ2-3	TRBD1	CAISESTRTGWVTDTQYF	TGTGCCATCAGTGAGTCAACGCGGACAGGGTGGGTCACAGATACGCAGTATTTT
-	TRBV6-6	TRBJ1-2	-	CASTGRTNLYGYTF	TGTGCCAGCACGGGGAGGACCAACCTCTATGGCTACACCTTC
-	TRBV7-2	TRBJ1-2	-	CASSADWTGQDGYTF	TGTGCCAGCAGCGCCGACTGGACGGGTCAGGATGGCTACACCTTC
few	TRBV5-6	TRBJ2-1	-	CASSFKTSSSYNEQFF	TGTGCCAGCAGCTTTAAGACCTCAAGCTCCTACAATGAGCAGTTCTTC
-	TRBV7-9	TRBJ1-2	-	CASSTYLLANYGYTF	TGTGCCAGCAGCACTTACCTGTTAGCTAACTATGGCTACACCTTC
few	TRBV24-1	TRBJ2-3	-	CATSDPGGPGTDTQYF	TGTGCCACCAGTGATCCAGGGGGGCCCGGCACAGATACGCAGTATTTT
-	TRBV7-9	TRBJ1-1	TRBD1	CASSLQGGKTEAFF	TGTGCCAGCAGCCTACAGGGGGGGAAAACTGAAGCTTTCTTT
-	TRBV9	TRBJ2-1	-	CASSPDQGYEQFF	TGTGCCAGCAGCCCTGATCAGGGCTACGAGCAGTTCTTC
-	TRBV4-1	TRBJ1-2	-	CASSQVLQADGYTF	TGCGCCAGCAGCCAAGTACTCCAGGCCGATGGCTACACCTTC
few	TRBV5-1	TRBJ2-4	-	CASSLEVGKNIQYF	TGCGCCAGCAGCTTGGAAGTCGGTAAAAACATTCAGTACTTC
-	TRBV12-3/TRBV12-4	TRBJ1-1	-	CASSSLSTGNTEAFF	TGTGCCAGCAGTTCTCTTTCGACAGGGAACACTGAAGCTTTCTTT
once	TRBV7-6	TRBJ2-5	TRBD2	CASSLTSGGADRFQTQYF	TGTGCCAGCAGCTTAACTAGCGGGGGGGCCGATCGGTTTCAGACCCAGTACTTC
-	TRBV5-1	TRBJ1-5	-	CASSHLDRFSNQPQHF	TGCGCCAGCAGCCATCTAGACAGATTTAGCAATCAGCCCCAGCATTTT
once	TRBV6-1	TRBJ2-5	-	CASSEERGDTQYF	TGTGCCAGCAGTGAAGAAAGAGGAGATACGCAGTACTTC
-	TRBV7-9	TRBJ1-3	TRBD1	CASSLGQGFPLDTIYF	TGTGCCAGCAGCTTGGGACAGGGGTTTCCTCTGGACACCATATATTTT
-	TRBV5-5	TRBJ2-4	TRBD2	CASSLAFGTSGGRNIQYF	TGTGCCAGCAGCTTGGCTTTCGGGACTAGCGGGGGACGAAACATTCAGTACTTC